This T cell receptor (beta chain) was retrieved from a study of shared clonotypes between healthy human individuals. Trimming removed 5 bases at V and 0 bases at J, with 11 bases between. Germline V gives CDR1 GTSNPN, CDR2 SVGIG (reference sequence). This CDR3 is built from 14 residues. The test was conducted at deep level. Measured with immunoSEQ multiplex PCR; TCRdb has only the in-frame clones, and not every one. Of around 440,000 clones in the sample, 70% to 80% were seen once. All donors were healthy HIV-negative adults lacking recent acute infections or vaccinations. Within Nashville, Tennessee resided all donors, each a Caucasian adult. Unsorted samples drew genomic DNA from 70 million to 95 million PBMCs.

This chain joins TRBV30 and TRBJ2-1, with unresolved D. The clonotype originates from a woman in her thirties or forties in good health. Some clones in this sample may be carry-over from other donors' samples. What was sequenced was PBMCs. The CDR3 protein is CAWAGSSSYNEQFF. Here the CDR3 DNA reads TGTGCCTGGGCCGGCTCGAGCTCCTACAATGAGCAGTTCTTC.